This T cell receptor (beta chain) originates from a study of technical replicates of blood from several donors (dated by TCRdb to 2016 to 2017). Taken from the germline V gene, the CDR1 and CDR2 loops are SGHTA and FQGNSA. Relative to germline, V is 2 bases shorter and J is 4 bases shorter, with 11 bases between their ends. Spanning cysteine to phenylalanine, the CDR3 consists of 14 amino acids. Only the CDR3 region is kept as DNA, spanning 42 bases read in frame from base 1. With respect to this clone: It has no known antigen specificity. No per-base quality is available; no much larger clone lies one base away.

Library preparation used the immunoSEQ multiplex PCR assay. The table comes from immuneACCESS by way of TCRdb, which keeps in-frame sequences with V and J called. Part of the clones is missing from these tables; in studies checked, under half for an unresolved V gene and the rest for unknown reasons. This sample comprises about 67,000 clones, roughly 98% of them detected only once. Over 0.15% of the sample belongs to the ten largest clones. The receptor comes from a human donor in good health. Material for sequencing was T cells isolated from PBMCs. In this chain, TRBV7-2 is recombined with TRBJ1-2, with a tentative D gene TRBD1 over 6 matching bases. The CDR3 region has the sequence CASSLYREGYGYTF. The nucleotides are TGTGCCAGCAGCTTATACAGGGAGGGCTATGGCTACACCTTC.